This T cell receptor beta chain is drawn from a study of CD8+ T cells in alopecia areata. The study's findings and limits: It was lesional scalp, especially alopecia totalis/universalis, that showed higher clonality than normal scalp.

Turning to this clone: The target antigen is unknown.

There are 17 residues in the CDR3. The V gene's germline CDR1 is GTSNPN and CDR2 SVGIG (reference sequence). Trimming pared 4 bases from V and 2 bases from J, leaving 22 bases between. Extracted RNA was reverse transcribed, and the resulting cDNA served as sequencing template. Method: immunoSEQ multiplex PCR; TCRdb's copy keeps in-frame clones and lacks some. Seen here are 20,000 to 30,000 clones, around 53% observed once, and the top ten hold around 29%. T lymphocytes (CD4+ and CD8+) were sorted from PBMCs. Sequenced sample: NKG2D-high CD8+ T cells sorted from blood. This sequence joins TRBV30 and TRBJ2-3, with D perhaps matching TRBD2 (5 bases). The receptor was derived from a human donor with alopecia areata. CDR3 region: CAWTTGLGSRTTDTQYF. CDR3 DNA sequence: TGTGCCTGGACTACTGGACTGGGTTCGCGGACCACAGATACGCAGTATTTT.